This is a list of T cell receptor beta chains from one sample in a study of immune characterization of retroperitoneal liposarcoma. TCRdb re-derived calls from the PCR reads in MiXCR, one entry per CDR3 protein. The table records roughly 9,700 distinct CDR3 sequences, around 30% of them present only once. The sequenced sample consisted of tumor tissue. The source of these receptors is a female donor with retroperitoneal liposarcoma. CDR3s include the opening cysteine and the closing phenylalanine or tryptophan. The order of the fields is D gene, J gene, clone size, V gene, CDR3 DNA, CDR3 protein. The D gene is left open where the match is weak. The size of a clone is reported for some rows only, either as once, few or many, or as a class for expanded clones.

TRBD1 TRBJ1-4 - TRBV6-1 TGTGCCAGCAGTGAAGCTAGAGGGGGCGGGGGCGAAAAACTGTTTTTT CASSEARGGGGEKLFF
TRBD1 TRBJ2-7 - TRBV6-6 TGTGCCAGCAGTATAGGACAGGGAAGGCACAATGAGCAGTACTTC CASSIGQGRHNEQYF
- TRBJ1-6 - TRBV4-1 TGCGCCAGCAGCCAAGTTATACAGAGCTCCTATAATTCACCCCTCCACTTT CASSQVIQSSYNSPLHF
- TRBJ1-4 many TRBV6-6 TGTGCCAGCAGTTACTCTTCCGGGGGAAAACTGTTTTTT CASSYSSGGKLFF
TRBD1 TRBJ2-5 medium-sized TRBV6-6 TGTGCCAGCAGTTACTCAATTAACGACAGGGTCGTCCGAGGGACCCAGTACTTC CASSYSINDRVVRGTQYF
- TRBJ2-7 medium-sized TRBV27 TGTGCCAGCAGTAGCCCGAGGGGACGCTCCTACAATGAGCAGTACTTC CASSSPRGRSYNEQYF
- TRBJ1-1 few TRBV6-5 TGTGCCAGCAGCCTGAGCAGGGGCCCTGGGAACACTGAAGCTTTCTTT CASSLSRGPGNTEAFF
- TRBJ2-1 - TRBV24-1 TGTGCCACCAGTGATTTTGCCAGGAAGGATGAGCAGTTCTTC CATSDFARKDEQFF
TRBD2 TRBJ2-1 few TRBV7-8 TGTGCCAGCAGCTTAGGGGGTGGAAGCGGGGTGAACACCTACGAGCAGTTCTTC CASSLGGGSGVNTYEQFF
- TRBJ2-1 - TRBV6-9 TGTGCCAGCAGTTACACGGGACCCCAAGAGACCCAGTTCTTC CASSYTGPQETQFF
TRBD1 TRBJ2-7 - TRBV27 TGTGCCAGCAGTTTAACAGGGGGCTACGAGCAGTACTTC CASSLTGGYEQYF
TRBD1 TRBJ1-5 few TRBV6-8 TGTGCCAGCAGCGGACAGGGGGCCTATCAGCCCCAGCATTTT CASSGQGAYQPQHF
TRBD2 TRBJ2-1 - TRBV11-3 TGTGCCAGCAGCTTGACTAGCGCCTACGAGCAGTTCTTC CASSLTSAYEQFF
TRBD2 TRBJ2-3 few TRBV27 TGTGCCAGCAGTTTATTCGGCGGGAGGTACACAGATACGCAGTATTTT CASSLFGGRYTDTQYF
TRBD1 TRBJ2-5 - TRBV7-6 TGTGCCAGCAGCTTAGGGGACAGGGGAGAGACCCAGTACTTC CASSLGDRGETQYF
- TRBJ2-1 - TRBV11-1 TGTGCCAGCAGCTACCAATCTAATGAGCAGTTCTTC CASSYQSNEQFF
TRBD1 TRBJ2-1 - TRBV10-2 TGCGCCAGCAGTTCTGGACAGGGAGAGACCCAGTTCTTC CASSSGQGETQFF
- TRBJ1-2 - TRBV7-4 TGTGCCAGCAGCTTCCGGGGGACTAACTATGGCTACACCTTC CASSFRGTNYGYTF
TRBD2 TRBJ2-1 many TRBV7-3 TGTGCCAGCAGCCCCGGGACTAGTCTTGAGACCCAGTTCTTC CASSPGTSLETQFF
TRBD1 TRBJ1-1 medium-sized TRBV11-3 TGTGCCAGCAGCTTAGGCCGGACCCAGGGGGCGAAAGGCAACACTGAAGCTTTCTTT CASSLGRTQGAKGNTEAFF